This TCR beta chain comes out of a study of multiple sclerosis patients with progressive multifocal leukoencephalopathy. Overall study findings and caveats: It is unclear whether the findings reflect JC virus infection or general immunocompromise. Expanded clones at PML onset predated and persisted through natalizumab therapy.

Trimming removed 6 bases at V and 1 base at J, with 9 bases between. This CDR3 is 13 amino acids long. Germline V CDR1 and CDR2: MNHEY, SMNVEV (reference sequence). The time point is: time of PML onset. Repertoires were generated with immunoSEQ multiplex PCR, while TCRdb's copy carries only in-frame clones and drops some. This sample yields approximately 27,000 clones, of which about 85% are seen a single time; around an eighth belongs to the top ten. With respect to this clone: Its matching antigen is unknown.

Sequences were derived from PBMCs, sampled from a patient treated with natalizumab. The chain recombines TRBV27 with TRBJ1-2; D is unresolved. The origin of this receptor is a woman aged 30 to 39 with progressive multifocal leukoencephalopathy. CDR3 region: CASRPGFNYGYTF. The CDR3 nucleotides are TGTGCCAGCAGGCCGGGATTTAACTATGGCTACACCTTC.